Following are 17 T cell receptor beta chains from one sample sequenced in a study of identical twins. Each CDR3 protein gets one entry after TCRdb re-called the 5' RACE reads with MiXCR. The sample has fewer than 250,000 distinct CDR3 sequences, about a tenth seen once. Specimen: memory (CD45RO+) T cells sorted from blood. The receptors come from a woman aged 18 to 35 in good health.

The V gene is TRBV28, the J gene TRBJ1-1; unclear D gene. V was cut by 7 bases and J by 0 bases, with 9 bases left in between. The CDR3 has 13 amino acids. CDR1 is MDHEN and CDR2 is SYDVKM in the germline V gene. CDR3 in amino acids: CASTNTVNTEAFF. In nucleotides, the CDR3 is TGTGCCAGCACCAACACAGTGAACACTGAAGCTTTCTTT.

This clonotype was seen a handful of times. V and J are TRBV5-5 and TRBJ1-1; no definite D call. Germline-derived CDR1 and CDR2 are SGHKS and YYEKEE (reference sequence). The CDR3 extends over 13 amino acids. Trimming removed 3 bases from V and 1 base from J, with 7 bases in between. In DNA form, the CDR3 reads TGTGCCAGCAGCTCAGACAAGAACACTGAAGCTTTCTTT. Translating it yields CASSSDKNTEAFF. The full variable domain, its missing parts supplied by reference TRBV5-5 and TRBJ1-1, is DAGVTQSPTHLIKTRGQQVTLRCSPISGHKSVSWYQQVLGQGPQFIFQYYEKEERGRGNFPDRFSARQFPNYSSELNVNALLLGDSALYLCASSSDKNTEAFFGQGTRLTVV.

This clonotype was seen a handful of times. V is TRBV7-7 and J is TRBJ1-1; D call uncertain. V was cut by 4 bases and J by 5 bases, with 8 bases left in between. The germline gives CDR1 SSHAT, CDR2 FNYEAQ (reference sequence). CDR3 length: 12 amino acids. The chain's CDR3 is CASSSSGTEAFF. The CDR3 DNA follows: TGTGCCAGCAGCTCTTCGGGGACTGAAGCTTTCTTT.

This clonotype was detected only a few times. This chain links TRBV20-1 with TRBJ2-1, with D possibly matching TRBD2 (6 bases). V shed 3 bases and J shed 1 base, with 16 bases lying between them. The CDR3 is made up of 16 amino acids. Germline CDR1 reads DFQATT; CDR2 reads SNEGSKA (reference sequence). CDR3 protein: CSASPPIAASYNEQFF. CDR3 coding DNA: TGCAGTGCTAGCCCCCCGATAGCGGCGTCCTACAATGAGCAGTTCTTC.

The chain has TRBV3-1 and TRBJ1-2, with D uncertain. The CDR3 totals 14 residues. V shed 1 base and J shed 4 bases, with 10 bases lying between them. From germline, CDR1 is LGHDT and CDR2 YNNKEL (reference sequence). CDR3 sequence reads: CASSQGPVGYGYTF. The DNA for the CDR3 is TGTGCCAGCAGCCAAGGGCCCGTGGGCTATGGCTACACCTTC. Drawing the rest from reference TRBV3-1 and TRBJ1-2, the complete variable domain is DTAVSQTPKYLVTQMGNDKSIKCEQNLGHDTMYWYKQDSKKFLKIMFSYNNKELIINETVPNRFSPKSPDKAHLNLHINSLELGDSAVYFCASSQGPVGYGYTFGSGTRLTVV.

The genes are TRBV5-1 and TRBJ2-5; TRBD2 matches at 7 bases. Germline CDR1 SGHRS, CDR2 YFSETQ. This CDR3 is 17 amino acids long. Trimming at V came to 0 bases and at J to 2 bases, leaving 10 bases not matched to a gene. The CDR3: CASSLAVGWTSQETQYF. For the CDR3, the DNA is TGCGCCAGCAGCTTGGCCGTGGGCTGGACTAGTCAAGAGACCCAGTACTTC.

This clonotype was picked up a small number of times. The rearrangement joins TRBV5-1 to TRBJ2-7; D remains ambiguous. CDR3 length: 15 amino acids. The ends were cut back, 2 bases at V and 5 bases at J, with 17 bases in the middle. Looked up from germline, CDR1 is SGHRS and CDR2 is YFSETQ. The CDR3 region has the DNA TGCGCCAGCAGCTTCATTGTGGCGGAGACGCACGAGCAGTACTTC. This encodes CASSFIVAETHEQYF.

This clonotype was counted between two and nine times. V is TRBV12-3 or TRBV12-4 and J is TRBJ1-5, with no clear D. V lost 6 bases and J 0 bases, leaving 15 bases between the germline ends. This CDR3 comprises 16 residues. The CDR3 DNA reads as TGTGCCAGCAGCTACGCGAGAACACCTAGCAATCAGCCCCAGCATTTT. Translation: CASSYARTPSNQPQHF.

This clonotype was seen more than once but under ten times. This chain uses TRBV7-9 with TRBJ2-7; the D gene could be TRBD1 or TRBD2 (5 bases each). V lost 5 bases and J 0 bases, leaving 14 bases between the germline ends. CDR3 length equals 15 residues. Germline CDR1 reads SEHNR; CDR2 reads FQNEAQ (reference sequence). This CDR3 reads CASSHPQGPSYEQYF. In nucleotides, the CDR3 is TGTGCCAGCAGCCATCCCCAGGGACCCTCCTACGAGCAGTACTTC.

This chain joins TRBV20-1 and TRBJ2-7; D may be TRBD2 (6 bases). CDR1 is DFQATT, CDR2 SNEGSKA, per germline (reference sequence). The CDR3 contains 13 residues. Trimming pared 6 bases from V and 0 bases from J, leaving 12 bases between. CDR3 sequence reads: CSAEGPLSYEQYF. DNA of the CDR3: TGCAGTGCGGAGGGTCCCCTCTCCTACGAGCAGTACTTC.

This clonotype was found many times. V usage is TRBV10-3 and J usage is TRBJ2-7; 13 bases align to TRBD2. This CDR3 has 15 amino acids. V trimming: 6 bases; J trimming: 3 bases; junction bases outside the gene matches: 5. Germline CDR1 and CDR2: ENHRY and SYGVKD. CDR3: CAIRGGTSGNYEQYF. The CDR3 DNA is TGTGCCATCAGGGGCGGGACTAGCGGGAACTACGAGCAGTACTTC.

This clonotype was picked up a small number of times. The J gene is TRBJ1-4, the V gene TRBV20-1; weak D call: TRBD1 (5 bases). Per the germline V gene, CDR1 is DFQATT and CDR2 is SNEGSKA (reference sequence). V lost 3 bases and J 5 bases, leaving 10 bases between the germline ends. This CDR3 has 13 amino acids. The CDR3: CSASGGANEKLFF. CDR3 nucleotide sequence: TGCAGTGCTAGCGGAGGGGCGAATGAAAAACTGTTTTTT.

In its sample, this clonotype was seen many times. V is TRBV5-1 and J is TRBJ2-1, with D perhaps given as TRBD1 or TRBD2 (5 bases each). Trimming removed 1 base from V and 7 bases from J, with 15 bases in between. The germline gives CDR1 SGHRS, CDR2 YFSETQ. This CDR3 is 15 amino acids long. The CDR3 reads CASSLSEAWGNEQFF. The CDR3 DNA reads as TGCGCCAGCAGCTTGTCTGAGGCGTGGGGGAATGAGCAGTTCTTC.

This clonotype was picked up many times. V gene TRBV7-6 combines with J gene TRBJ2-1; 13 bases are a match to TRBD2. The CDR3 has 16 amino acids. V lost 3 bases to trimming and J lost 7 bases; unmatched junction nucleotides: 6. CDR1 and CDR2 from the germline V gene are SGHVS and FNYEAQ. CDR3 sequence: CASSFRTSGRVNEQFF. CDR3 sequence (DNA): TGTGCCAGCAGCTTCCGAACTAGCGGGAGGGTGAATGAGCAGTTCTTC.

CDR3 DNA: TGTGCCAGCAGAGAGAATTGGGACAGGCCCAACACTGAAGCTTTCTTT. Translated, it gives CASRENWDRPNTEAFF. This sequence joins TRBV11-2 and TRBJ1-1; 8 nucleotides agree with TRBD1. Germline V CDR1 and CDR2: SGHAT, FQNNGV. This CDR3 spans 16 amino acids. Losses at the gene ends were 6 bases for V and 2 bases for J; bases not matched to a gene: 11.

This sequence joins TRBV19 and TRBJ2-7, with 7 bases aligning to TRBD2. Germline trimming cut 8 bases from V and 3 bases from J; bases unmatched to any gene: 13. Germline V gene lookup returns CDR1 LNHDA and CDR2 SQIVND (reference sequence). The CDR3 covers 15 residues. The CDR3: CASPTRGVVRYEQYF. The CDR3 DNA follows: TGTGCCAGTCCCACCCGGGGGGTCGTCCGCTACGAGCAGTACTTC.

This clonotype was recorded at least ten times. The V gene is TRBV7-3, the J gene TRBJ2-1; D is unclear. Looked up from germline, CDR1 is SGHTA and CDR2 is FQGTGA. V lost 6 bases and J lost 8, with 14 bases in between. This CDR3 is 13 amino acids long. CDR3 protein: CASSPSWSDEQFF. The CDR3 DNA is TGTGCCAGCAGTCCAAGCTGGAGCGATGAGCAGTTCTTC.